This T cell receptor (beta chain) was sequenced during a study of T-cell reconstitution after alpha-beta-depleted transplantation in children. Study-level results: T-cell counts and diversity were attributed mostly to newly produced T cells one year after transplant. Alpha-beta T cells present about two months after transplant were reported to originate from several hundred expanded graft clones.

V was pared by 6 bases and J by 2 bases, with 10 bases of the junction left unmatched. Germline CDR1 reads DFQATT; CDR2 reads SNEGSKA (reference sequence). The CDR3 has 15 residues. This clonotype was seen more than once but under ten times. Antigen specificity is unknown. Preparation of the TCRbeta library involved a method that used unique molecular identifiers. In TCRdb, the PCR reads were re-called with MiXCR into one record per CDR3 protein. The sample carries 250,000 to 350,000 distinct CDR3 sequences, around 25% recorded once. The rearrangement uses TRBV20-1 and TRBJ2-7, with 10 nucleotides matching TRBD2. This receptor was obtained from a male patient between 5 and 17 years old who had a stem cell transplant for acute lymphoblastic leukemia, so the T cells may come from the graft donor. The sample here was PBMCs, mostly from graft donor cells, taken 180 days after TCRalphabeta/CD19-depleted stem cell transplant. The CDR3 nucleotides are TGCAGTGCCGATAAAACTAGCGGGACCGCCTACGAGCAGTACTTC. It encodes CSADKTSGTAYEQYF.